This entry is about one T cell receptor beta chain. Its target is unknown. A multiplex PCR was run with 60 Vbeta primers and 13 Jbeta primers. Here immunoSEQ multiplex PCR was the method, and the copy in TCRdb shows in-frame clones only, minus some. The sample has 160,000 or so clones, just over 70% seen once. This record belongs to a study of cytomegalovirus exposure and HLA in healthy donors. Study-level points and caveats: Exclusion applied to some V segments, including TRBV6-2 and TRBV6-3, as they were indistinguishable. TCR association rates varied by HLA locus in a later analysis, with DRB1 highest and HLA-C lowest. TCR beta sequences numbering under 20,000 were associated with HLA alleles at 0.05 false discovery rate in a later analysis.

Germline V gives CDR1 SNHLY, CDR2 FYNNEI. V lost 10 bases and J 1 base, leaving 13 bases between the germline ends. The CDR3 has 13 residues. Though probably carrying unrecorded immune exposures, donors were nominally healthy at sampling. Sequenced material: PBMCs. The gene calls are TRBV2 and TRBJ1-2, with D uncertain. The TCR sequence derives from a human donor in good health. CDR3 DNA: TGTGCCACCTCAACAAGTTTTAACTATGGCTACACCTTC. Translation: CATSTSFNYGYTF.